This passage covers 8 T cell receptor beta chains from one sample sequenced in a study of tumor and adjacent non-tumor tissue in lung cancer. The library came from three nested PCR rounds adapted from ARM-PCR protocols. MiXCR, applied by TCRdb to the multiplex PCR reads, yields one record per CDR3 protein. The table has 55,000 to 65,000 distinct CDR3 sequences, about 63% seen once. No cell sorting was done before RNA was extracted from the tissue. More than 3 cm separated this lung sample from the edge of the tumor. The sequenced sample was distant non-tumor lung tissue. The source is a man between 65 and 85 years old with non-small cell lung cancer.

This clonotype was seen ten or more times. The rearrangement joins TRBV29-1 to TRBJ2-3, with a weak D call TRBD2 (5 bases). Germline loops: CDR1 SQVTM, CDR2 ANQGSEA. V was clipped by 7 bases and J by 2 bases, with 13 bases between them. The CDR3 loop spans 13 amino acids. The CDR3 is CSGFWRATDTQYF. CDR3 sequence (DNA): TGCAGCGGGTTCTGGCGGGCCACAGATACGCAGTATTTT.

With regard to this clonotype: A much larger clone lies a single base off, so this may be a read error. The V and J genes are TRBV4-1 and TRBJ1-3; the D gene is possibly TRBD1 (5 bases). The CDR3 has 15 residues. Germline V gene data show CDR1 as MGHRA and CDR2 as YSYEKL. The CDR3 nucleotides are TGCGCCAACAGCCAAGACCAGGGACCGGGGAACACCATATATTTT. This gives the protein CANSQDQGPGNTIYF.

This clonotype was observed many times. The CDR3 bases are TGCAGTGCTAGTATACGGGGCCCCGGAGATACGCAGTATTTT. Residues: CSASIRGPGDTQYF. This sequence joins TRBV20-1 and TRBJ2-3; D possibly uses TRBD1 or TRBD2 (5 bases each). CDR1 and CDR2 from the germline V gene are DFQATT and SNEGSKA (reference sequence). The V gene lost 3 bases and the J gene lost 5 bases, with 15 bases spanning the gap. This CDR3 region has 14 residues.

Comments on this clonotype: The germline gene is not matched at one end of the junction; a read error may be the cause. V gene TRBV4-1 combines with J gene TRBJ2-2, with 8 bases aligning to TRBD2. The CDR3 is 16 amino acids. The germline V gene encodes CDR1 MGHRA and CDR2 YSYEKL. CDR3 residues: CANSLQRETYTGELFF. Here the CDR3 DNA reads TGCGCCAACAGTCTCCAGCGGGAGACCTACACAGGGGAGCTGTTTTTT.

In the case of this clonotype: Since a much larger clone is just one base distant, this may be a read error. V gene TRBV5-5 combines with J gene TRBJ2-3, with D possibly TRBD1 on 5 matching bases. Between the trimmed V and J ends, which lost 0 bases and 6 bases, there was a span of 14 bases. The length of the CDR3 is 15 residues. Germline V lookup: CDR1 SGHKS, CDR2 YYEKEE (reference sequence). The DNA for the CDR3 is TGTGCCAGCAGCTTGGATGGGGCGTCTTCGGATACGCAGTATTTT. It is translated as CASSLDGASSDTQYF.

This clonotype came up a few times. A much bigger clone sits one base away, suggesting this may be a read error. This rearrangement joins TRBV30 to TRBJ2-7, with D possibly being TRBD1 or TRBD2 (6 bases each). This CDR3 is built from 12 residues. V shed 1 base and J shed 4 bases, with 8 bases lying between them. Per germline, CDR1 GTSNPN and CDR2 SVGIG (reference sequence). Written as DNA, the CDR3 is TGTGCCTGGAGTGCGGGGGCTTACGAGCAGTACTTC. Its translation is CAWSAGAYEQYF.

J is TRBJ2-6 and V is TRBV30; D remains ambiguous. The CDR3 spans 17 residues. V was clipped by 8 bases and J by 4 bases, with 24 bases between them. Germline V gene data show CDR1 as GTSNPN and CDR2 as SVGIG (reference sequence). The CDR3 sequence: CARTPQHGLKGANVLTF. The CDR3 DNA follows: TGTGCCAGGACCCCCCAACACGGGCTGAAGGGGGCCAACGTCCTGACTTTC.

As concerns this clonotype: This clone may be a read error of a much larger clone one base away. CDR3 loop: CSASLTRDTEAFF. CDR3 nucleotide sequence: TGCAGCGCGAGTCTGACAAGGGACACTGAAGCTTTCTTT. The rearrangement links TRBV29-1 to TRBJ1-1; no reliable D call. This CDR3 comprises 13 residues. V lost 7 bases and J 3 bases, leaving 15 bases between the germline ends. The germline V gene has CDR1 SQVTM and CDR2 ANQGSEA.